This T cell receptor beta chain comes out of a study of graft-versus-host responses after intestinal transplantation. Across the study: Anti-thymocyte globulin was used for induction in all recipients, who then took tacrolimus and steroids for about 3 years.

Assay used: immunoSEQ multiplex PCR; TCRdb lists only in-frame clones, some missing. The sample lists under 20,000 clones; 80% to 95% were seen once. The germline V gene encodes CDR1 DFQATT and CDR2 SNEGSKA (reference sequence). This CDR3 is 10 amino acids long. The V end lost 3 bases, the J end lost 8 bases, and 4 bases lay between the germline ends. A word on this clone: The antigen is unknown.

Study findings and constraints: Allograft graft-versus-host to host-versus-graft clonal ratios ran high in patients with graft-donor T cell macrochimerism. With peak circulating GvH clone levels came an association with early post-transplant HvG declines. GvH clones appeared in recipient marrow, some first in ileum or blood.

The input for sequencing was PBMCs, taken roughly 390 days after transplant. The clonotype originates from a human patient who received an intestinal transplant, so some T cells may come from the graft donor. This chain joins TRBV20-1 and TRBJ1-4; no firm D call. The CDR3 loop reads CSARAEKLFF. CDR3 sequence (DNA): TGCAGTGCTAGGGCCGAAAAACTGTTTTTT.